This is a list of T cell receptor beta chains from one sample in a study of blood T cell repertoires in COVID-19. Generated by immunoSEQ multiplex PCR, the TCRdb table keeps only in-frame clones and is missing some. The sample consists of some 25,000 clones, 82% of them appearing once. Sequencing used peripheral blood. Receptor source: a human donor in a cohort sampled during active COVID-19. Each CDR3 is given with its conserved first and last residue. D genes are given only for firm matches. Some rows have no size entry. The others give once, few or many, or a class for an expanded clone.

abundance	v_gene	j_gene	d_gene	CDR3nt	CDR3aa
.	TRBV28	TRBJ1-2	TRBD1	TGTGCCAGCAGTTTCGGGACAGTTTTTCTCTACTCCTATGGCTACACCTTC	CASSFGTVFLYSYGYTF
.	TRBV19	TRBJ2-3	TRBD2	TGTGCCACCGCAGCGGGGGGCTTTAGCACAGATACGCAGTATTTT	CATAAGGFSTDTQYF
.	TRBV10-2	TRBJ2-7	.	TGCGCCAGCAGTGAGTCGGAGACTACCCGGGAGTACTTC	CASSESETTREYF
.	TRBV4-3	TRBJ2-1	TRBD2	TGCGCCAGCAGCCAAGATCAGGAGCCTAGCGGGGGGTTCAATGAGCAGTTCTTC	CASSQDQEPSGGFNEQFF
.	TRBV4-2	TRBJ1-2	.	TGTGCCAGCAGCCAAGCCCCAGGGGCCCCCTATGGCTACACCTTC	CASSQAPGAPYGYTF
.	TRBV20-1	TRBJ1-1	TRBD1	TGCAGTGCTAGTGAGGCAGGGGGCCGTATGAACACTGAAGCTTTCTTT	CSASEAGGRMNTEAFF
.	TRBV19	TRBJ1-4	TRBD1	TGTGCCATTCGACAGGGGGCTCTTTGTACTAATGAAAAACTGTTTTTT	CAIRQGALCTNEKLFF
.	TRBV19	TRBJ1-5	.	TGTGCCAGTAGTATTGGCCAGCCCCAGCATTTT	CASSIGQPQHF
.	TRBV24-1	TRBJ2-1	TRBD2	TGTGCCACCAGTGATGCAACCGGGACTAGCTACAATGAGCAGTTCTTC	CATSDATGTSYNEQFF
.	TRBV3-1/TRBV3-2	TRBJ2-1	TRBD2	TGTGCCAGCAGCCAAACTAGCGGTAATGAGCAGTTCTTC	CASSQTSGNEQFF
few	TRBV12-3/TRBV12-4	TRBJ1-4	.	TGTGCCAGCAGCTATAATGAAAAACTGTTTTTT	CASSYNEKLFF
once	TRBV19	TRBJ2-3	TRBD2	TGTGCCAGTAGTATCGGCACTAGCGGGTACACAGATACGCAGTATTTT	CASSIGTSGYTDTQYF
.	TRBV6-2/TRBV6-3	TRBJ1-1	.	TGTGCCAGCAGTTATACACGGCGGGGAGGCACTGAAGCTTTCTTT	CASSYTRRGGTEAFF
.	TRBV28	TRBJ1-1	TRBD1	TGTGCCAGCAGTCCACAGGGGATCACTGAAGCTTTCTTT	CASSPQGITEAFF
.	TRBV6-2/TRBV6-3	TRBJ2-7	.	TGTGCCAGCAGTTATTTGGGGGGCTCCTACGAGCAGTACTTC	CASSYLGGSYEQYF
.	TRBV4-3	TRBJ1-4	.	TGCGCCAGCAGCCAAGAGGGCAGGTCAACTAATGAAAAACTGTTTTTT	CASSQEGRSTNEKLFF
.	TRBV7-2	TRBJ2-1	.	TGTGCCAGCAGCCTTCCACCGATACAGGAGCAGTTCTTC	CASSLPPIQEQFF
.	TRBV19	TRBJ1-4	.	TGTGCCAGTAGTAGAACGTCCAAGGGGCGCGTTGAAAAACTGTTTTTT	CASSRTSKGRVEKLFF
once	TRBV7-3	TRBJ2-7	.	TGTGCCAGCAGTTTAGACGGGGGAGTGGGTTACGAGCAGTACTTC	CASSLDGGVGYEQYF
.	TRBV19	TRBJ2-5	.	TGTGCCAGTAGTATAGATGTGGAGAGCGTGACCCAGTACTTC	CASSIDVESVTQYF
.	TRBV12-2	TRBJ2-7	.	TGTGCAAGTCGCCCCGTTACCGAGCCCCAACGAGGGACAGTGTTCTACGAGCAGTACTTC	CASRPVTEPQRGTVFYEQYF
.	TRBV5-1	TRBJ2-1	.	TGCGCCAGCAGCTTGACCGGTAGCTCCTACAATGAGCAGTTCTTC	CASSLTGSSYNEQFF
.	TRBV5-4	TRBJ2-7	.	TGTGCCAGCAGCTTGGGGGACACCTACGAGCAGTACTTC	CASSLGDTYEQYF
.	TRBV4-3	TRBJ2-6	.	TGCGCCAGCAGCCAAGGGACAGCCCTCTCTGGGGCCAACGTCCTGACTTTC	CASSQGTALSGANVLTF
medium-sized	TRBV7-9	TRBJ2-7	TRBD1	TGTGCCAGCAGCTTAGGACAGGGAATTGTCAACGAGCAGTACTTC	CASSLGQGIVNEQYF
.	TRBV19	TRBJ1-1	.	TGTGCCAGTAGTATGGGGGGGACTGAAGCTTTCTTT	CASSMGGTEAFF
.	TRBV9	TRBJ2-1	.	TGTGCCAGCAGCGGGAAACAGGGGAGGAGCTCCTACAATGAGCAGTTCTTC	CASSGKQGRSSYNEQFF
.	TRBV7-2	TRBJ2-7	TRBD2	TGTGCCAGCAGCTCCCGGACTAGCGGGAGCTCCTACGAGCAGTACTTC	CASSSRTSGSSYEQYF
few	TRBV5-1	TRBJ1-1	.	TGCGCCAGCAGCTTGGCCTCGGACACTGAAGCTTTCTTT	CASSLASDTEAFF
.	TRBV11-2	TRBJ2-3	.	TGTGCCAGCAGCTTTGAGGGTGATAGCTCAGATACGCAGTATTTT	CASSFEGDSSDTQYF
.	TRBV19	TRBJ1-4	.	TGTGCCAGTACCCGACGTGGGGGGGCCATATCAACTAATGAAAAACTGTTTTTT	CASTRRGGAISTNEKLFF
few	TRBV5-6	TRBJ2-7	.	TGTGCCAGCAGCTTGGCCGGGCTGGAGGGCGAGCAGTACTTC	CASSLAGLEGEQYF
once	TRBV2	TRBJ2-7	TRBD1	TGTGCCAGCAGTACTTCCGACAGGGGGCTTCCCTACGAGCAGTACTTC	CASSTSDRGLPYEQYF
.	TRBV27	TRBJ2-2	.	TGTGCCAGCAGTTTAGGGGTTGGGAGTCCCCGAGGGCTGTTTTTT	CASSLGVGSPRGLFF
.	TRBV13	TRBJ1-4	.	TGTGCCAGCAGCTCGAGCCCTAAAGCATATGAAAAACTGTTTTTT	CASSSSPKAYEKLFF
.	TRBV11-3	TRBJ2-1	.	TGTGCCAGCAGCTTAGGGACGACTAAGCAGTTCTTC	CASSLGTTKQFF
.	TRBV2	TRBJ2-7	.	TGTGCCAGCGGGGGAGTCCACCTCAGGGGCGAGCAGTACTTC	CASGGVHLRGEQYF
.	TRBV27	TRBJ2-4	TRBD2	TGTGCCAGCAGTTTATGGTTCGCGGGAGGGCCAACCATTCAGTACTTC	CASSLWFAGGPTIQYF
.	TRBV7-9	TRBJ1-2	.	TGTGCCAGCAGCTTAGAGGTTCGGACAACTAACTATGGCTACACCTTC	CASSLEVRTTNYGYTF
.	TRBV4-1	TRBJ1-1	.	TGCGCCAGCAGCCAAACGGCGGCACAGGGCATCACTGAAGCTTTCTTT	CASSQTAAQGITEAFF
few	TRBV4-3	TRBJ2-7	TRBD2	TGCGCCAGCAGCCAAGATCCGCCTCCCGGGACTAGCGGGACCTACTACGAGCAGTACTTC	CASSQDPPPGTSGTYYEQYF
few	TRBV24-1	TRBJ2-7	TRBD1	TGTGCCACCAGTGACCGGACAGGGGGCGCGTGGGAGCAGTACTTC	CATSDRTGGAWEQYF
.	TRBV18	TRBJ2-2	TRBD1	TGTGCCAGCTCACCAATGGGACAGGGGAACACCGGGGAGCTGTTTTTT	CASSPMGQGNTGELFF
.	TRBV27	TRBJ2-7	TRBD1	TGTGCCAGCAGTTGGCGACAGGGAGACGAGCAGTACTTC	CASSWRQGDEQYF